This T cell receptor (beta chain) derives from a study of PD-1 blockade in classical Hodgkin lymphoma. The assay was immunoSEQ multiplex PCR, and TCRdb's table has in-frame clones only and misses some. The sample holds 80,000 to 95,000 clones; about 83% are singletons and the top ten take over 15%. The CDR3 runs to 14 residues. V lost 0 bases and J 5 bases, leaving 13 bases between the germline ends. Germline CDR1 GTSNPN, CDR2 SVGIG (reference sequence). The time point is: cycle 4 day 1 (C4D1), after 6 weeks of nivolumab. Patients all relapsed after autologous stem cell transplantation, and there was variation in brentuximab vedotin exposure.

Sample: peripheral blood mononuclear cells (PBMCs), taken before the fourth cycle of nivolumab. The TCR was taken from a human donor with classical Hodgkin lymphoma. The chain combines TRBV30 with TRBJ1-2; TRBD1 is a possible D gene (5 bases). The CDR3 region is CAWSVTGRVYGYTF. The DNA of the CDR3 is TGTGCCTGGAGTGTAACGGGCAGGGTTTATGGCTACACCTTC.